One TCR beta chain is described in this entry. What it binds is unknown. These data belong to a study of shared clonotypes between healthy human individuals. About the research overall: Donors, aged 18 to 49, were a couple of women and a few men. Findings of the study overall: Deeper or shallower sequencing was expected to change how clonotypes are shared among donors.

Authors' methods: Sequence data from immunoSEQ were junction-only and lacked quality scores; consequently, filtering differed. Clones were read by immunoSEQ multiplex PCR, and TCRdb kept only the in-frame ones, dropping some. V, J and clone size were drawn from that table, and D and trimming were deduced from the DNA. The data contain approximately 2.1 million clones, approximately 95% of them singletons. The CDR3 has 15 residues. J lost 8 bases, V lost 1 base, and 4 bases had no gene match. The germline V gene encodes CDR1 LGHNA and CDR2 YNFKEQ. The donors were all Caucasian adults (living in Nashville, Tennessee).

Input material: naive CD4+ T cells from PBMCs. Described subset: CD45RA+ positively selected. The chain uses TRBV4-2 and TRBJ2-3; 12 bases line up with TRBD2. The source is a man younger than 35 in good health. Some clones in this sample may be carry-over from other donors' samples. The CDR3 DNA sequence: TGTGCCAGCAGCCAAGGGGGGACTAGCGGGTCTACGCAGTATTTT. Its translation: CASSQGGTSGSTQYF.